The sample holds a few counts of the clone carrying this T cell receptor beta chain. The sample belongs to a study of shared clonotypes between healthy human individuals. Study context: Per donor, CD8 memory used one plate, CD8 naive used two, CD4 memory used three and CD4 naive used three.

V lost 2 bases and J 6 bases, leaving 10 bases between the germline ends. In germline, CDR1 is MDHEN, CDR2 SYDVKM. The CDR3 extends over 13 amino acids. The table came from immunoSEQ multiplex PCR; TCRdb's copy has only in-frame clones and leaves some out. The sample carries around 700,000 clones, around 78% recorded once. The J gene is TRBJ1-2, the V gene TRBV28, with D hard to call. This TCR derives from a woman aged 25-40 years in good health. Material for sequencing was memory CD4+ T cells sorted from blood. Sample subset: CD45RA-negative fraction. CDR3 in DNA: TGTGCCAGCAGTTTAAACCCAGCGGATGGCTACACCTTC. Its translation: CASSLNPADGYTF.